Only a few counts were recorded for the clone carrying this T cell receptor (beta chain). Its antigen is currently unknown. This sample is part of a study of cytomegalovirus exposure and HLA in healthy donors. Overall study results and limits: The productive fraction for most TCR beta V segments was about 90% or about 30% in an earlier analysis. Later, an analysis showed that TCR beta chains associated with HLA were more clonally expanded than others that were equally common.

Primers for the PCR totalled 60 Vbeta and 13 Jbeta. Profiling relied on immunoSEQ multiplex PCR, and the TCRdb table lists in-frame clones only, not all of them. The table records about 120,000 clones, about 62% of them present only once. Sequencing input: PBMCs. This receptor was taken from a woman in her 40s in good health and CMV-seropositive.

The CDR3 nucleotides read TGTGCCAGCAGCCAAGTTTCAGACGGAGCCTACGAGCAGTACTTC. It translates to CASSQVSDGAYEQYF. The chain is built from TRBV4-2 and TRBJ2-5; no firm D call. The assigned J gene may be wrong: the sequence end matches TRBJ2-7 better. The CDR3 covers 15 residues. Germline CDR1 LGHNA, CDR2 YNFKEQ.